The rows below give T cell receptor beta chains drawn from one sample of a study of cytomegalovirus exposure and HLA in healthy donors. Sequencing was performed with immunoSEQ multiplex PCR; in TCRdb, only in-frame clones are kept and a portion is missing. The sample contains some 150,000 clones, about four fifths of which appear only once. The material sequenced was PBMCs. The receptor source for this set is a woman in her twenties or thirties in good health and CMV-seropositive. CDR3s include the opening cysteine and the closing phenylalanine or tryptophan. Fields, in order: clone size, D gene, V gene, J gene, CDR3 DNA, CDR3 protein. D genes are given only for firm matches. Some rows mark clone size as missing; the rest say once, few, many or name a class of expanded clone.

>.|TRBD1|TRBV19|TRBJ2-7
TGTGCCAGTAGTATCAAGGGACAGGGTTCCTACGAGCAGTACTTC
CASSIKGQGSYEQYF
>.|.|TRBV7-9|TRBJ1-1
TGTGCCAGCGCAGAGCCGGGGAAGAACACTGAAGCTTTCTTT
CASAEPGKNTEAFF
>.|.|TRBV2|TRBJ1-2
TGTGCCAGCAGACAGCAGGGGAAAGACTATGGCTACACCTTC
CASRQQGKDYGYTF
>.|TRBD1|TRBV9|TRBJ1-1
TGTGCCAGCAGAGCAGGGGGCGTAAACACTGAAGCTTTCTTT
CASRAGGVNTEAFF
>once|TRBD2|TRBV5-1|TRBJ2-2
TGCGCCAGCAGCGGTAGCGGGGGAGGACCCGGGGAGCTGTTTTTT
CASSGSGGGPGELFF
>.|.|TRBV7-7|TRBJ2-3
TGTGCCAGCAGCCCCTATGTGGCGGGGGATACGCAGTATTTT
CASSPYVAGDTQYF
>.|.|TRBV9|TRBJ1-6
TGTGCCAGCAGCGTAGAAGGGGGCTATAATTCACCCCTCCACTTT
CASSVEGGYNSPLHF
>.|.|TRBV20-1|TRBJ1-1
TGCAGCCCCCCCCGGGAGGCTGAAGCTTTCTTT
CSPPREAEAFF
>.|.|TRBV9|TRBJ2-3
TGTGCCAGCAGCGTAGGAGGAGATCTGTGGACAGATACGCAGTATTTT
CASSVGGDLWTDTQYF
>.|.|TRBV5-4|TRBJ1-2
TGTGCCAGCAGCCCTGACAGTAACTATGGCTACACCTTC
CASSPDSNYGYTF
>.|TRBD1|TRBV6-1|TRBJ2-7
TGTGCCAGCAGAGCCGGGACAGGAGCCTACGAGCAGTACTTC
CASRAGTGAYEQYF
>few|.|TRBV2|TRBJ1-5
TGTGCCAGTCAGGAGGGTACGGGCAATCAGCCCCAGCATTTT
CASQEGTGNQPQHF
>.|TRBD1|TRBV28|TRBJ2-5
TGTGCCAGCAGTTCCTTGGGGACAGGGGGAGAGACCCAGTACTTC
CASSSLGTGGETQYF
>.|TRBD2|TRBV9|TRBJ2-1
TGTGCCAGCAGCGTAGACGGGGGGAATGAGCAGTTCTTC
CASSVDGGNEQFF
>.|.|TRBV5-6|TRBJ2-7
TGTGCCAGCAGCTCTCGACAGGTGTCCTCCCACGAGCAGTACTTC
CASSSRQVSSHEQYF
>few|.|TRBV11-1|TRBJ1-1
TGTGCCAGCAGCTTAGACCGATACAGGGCGGACACTGAAGCTTTCTTT
CASSLDRYRADTEAFF
>.|TRBD1|TRBV18|TRBJ1-1
TGTGCCAGCTCACGCATCAGGACAGGGGGCTTGAACACTGAAGCTTTCTTT
CASSRIRTGGLNTEAFF
>.|TRBD2|TRBV10-3|TRBJ2-2
TGTGCCACCCTAGCGGGGGGGTCGAACACCGGGGAGCTGTTTTTT
CATLAGGSNTGELFF
>.|TRBD1|TRBV7-2|TRBJ2-1
TGTGCCAGCAGCTTAGTGTCGGGCAGGGGGCAGCTCTCAGAGCAGTTCTTC
CASSLVSGRGQLSEQFF
>.|.|TRBV6-1|TRBJ2-2
TGTGCCAGCAAGGTGTTACTAGGGACCGGGGAGCTGTTTTTT
CASKVLLGTGELFF
>.|.|TRBV5-1|TRBJ2-2
TGCGCCAGCAGCTCGGGACAGACTAGCACCGGGGAGCTGTTTTTT
CASSSGQTSTGELFF
>.|TRBD1|TRBV7-9|TRBJ2-2
TGTGCCAGCAGCCCAAAACCGGGACAGGGGAACACCGGGGAGCTGTTTTTT
CASSPKPGQGNTGELFF
>.|TRBD1|TRBV9|TRBJ1-5
TGTGCCAGCAGCCCAAGACAGGGGGCAGAGAACAATCAGCCCCAGCATTTT
CASSPRQGAENNQPQHF
>.|.|TRBV11-2|TRBJ1-1
TGTGCCAGCAGCTTAGGGGCAGGGGACGGTGTTGAAGCTTTCTTT
CASSLGAGDGVEAFF
>.|TRBD1|TRBV29-1|TRBJ1-1
TGCAGCGTAGGGGGCATTGAAGCTTTCTTT
CSVGGIEAFF
>.|.|TRBV4-3|TRBJ1-2
TGCGCCAGCAGCCAAGTCATACCTGGGGGGGCTGATGGCTACACCTTC
CASSQVIPGGADGYTF